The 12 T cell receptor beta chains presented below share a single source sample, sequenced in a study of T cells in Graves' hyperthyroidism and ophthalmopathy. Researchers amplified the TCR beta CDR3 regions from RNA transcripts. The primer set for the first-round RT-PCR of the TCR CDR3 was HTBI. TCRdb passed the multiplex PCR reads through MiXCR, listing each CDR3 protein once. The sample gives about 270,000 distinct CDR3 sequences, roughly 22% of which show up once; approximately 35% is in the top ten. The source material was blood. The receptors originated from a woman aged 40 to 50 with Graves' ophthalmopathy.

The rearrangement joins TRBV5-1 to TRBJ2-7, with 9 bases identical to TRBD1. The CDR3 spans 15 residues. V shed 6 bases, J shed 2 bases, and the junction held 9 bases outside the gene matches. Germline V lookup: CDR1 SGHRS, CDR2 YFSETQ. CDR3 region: CASKEETGGTYEQYF. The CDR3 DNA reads TGCGCCAGCAAGGAAGAGACAGGGGGTACCTACGAGCAGTACTTC.

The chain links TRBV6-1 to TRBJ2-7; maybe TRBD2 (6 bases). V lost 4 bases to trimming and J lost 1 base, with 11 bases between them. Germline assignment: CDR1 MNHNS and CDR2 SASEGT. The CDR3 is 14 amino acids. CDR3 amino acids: CASSGLAQSYEQYF. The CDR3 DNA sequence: TGTGCCAGCAGTGGGCTAGCGCAATCCTACGAGCAGTACTTC.

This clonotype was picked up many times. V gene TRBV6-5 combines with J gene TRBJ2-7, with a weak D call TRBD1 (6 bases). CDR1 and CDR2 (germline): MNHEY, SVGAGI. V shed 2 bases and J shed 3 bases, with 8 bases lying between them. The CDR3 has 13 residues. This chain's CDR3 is CASSYRRGYEQYF. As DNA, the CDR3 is TGTGCCAGCAGTTACCGCAGGGGCTACGAGCAGTACTTC.

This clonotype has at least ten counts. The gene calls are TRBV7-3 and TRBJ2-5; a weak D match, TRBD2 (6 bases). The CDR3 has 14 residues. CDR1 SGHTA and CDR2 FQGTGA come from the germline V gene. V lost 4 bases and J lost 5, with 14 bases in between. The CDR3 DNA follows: TGTGCCAGCAGCTCCCAAGGGGCGGGGGAGACCCAGTACTTC. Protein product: CASSSQGAGETQYF.

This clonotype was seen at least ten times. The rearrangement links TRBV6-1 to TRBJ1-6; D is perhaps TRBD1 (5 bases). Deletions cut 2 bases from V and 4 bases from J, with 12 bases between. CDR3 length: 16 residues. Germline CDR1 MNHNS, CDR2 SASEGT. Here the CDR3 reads CASSELGGGYNSPLHF. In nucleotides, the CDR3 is TGTGCCAGCAGTGAATTGGGGGGAGGATATAATTCACCCCTCCACTTT.

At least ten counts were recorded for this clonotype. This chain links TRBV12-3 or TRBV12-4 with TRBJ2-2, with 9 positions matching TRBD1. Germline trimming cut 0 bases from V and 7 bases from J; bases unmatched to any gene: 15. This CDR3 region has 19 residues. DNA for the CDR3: TGTGCCAGCAGTTTAGCGCTTACCTGGGACAGGGCCCCCATCGGGGAGCTGTTTTTT. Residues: CASSLALTWDRAPIGELFF.

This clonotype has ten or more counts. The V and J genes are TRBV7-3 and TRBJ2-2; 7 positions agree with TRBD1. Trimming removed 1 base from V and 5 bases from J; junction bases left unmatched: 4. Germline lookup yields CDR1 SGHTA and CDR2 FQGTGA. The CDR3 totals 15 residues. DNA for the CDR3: TGTGCCAGCAGCTTAAACAGGGGAAGTACCGGGGAGCTGTTTTTT. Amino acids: CASSLNRGSTGELFF.

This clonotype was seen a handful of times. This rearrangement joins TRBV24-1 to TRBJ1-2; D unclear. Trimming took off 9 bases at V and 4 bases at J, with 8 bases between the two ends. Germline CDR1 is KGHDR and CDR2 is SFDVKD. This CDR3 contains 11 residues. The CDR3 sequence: CATGSAYGYTF. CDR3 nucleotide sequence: TGTGCCACCGGAAGTGCCTATGGCTACACCTTC.

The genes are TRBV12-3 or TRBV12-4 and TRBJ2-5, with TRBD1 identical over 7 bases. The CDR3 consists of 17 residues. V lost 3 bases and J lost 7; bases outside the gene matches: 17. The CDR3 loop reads CASSFPETGSPSGTQYF. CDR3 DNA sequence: TGTGCCAGCAGTTTCCCAGAGACAGGGAGCCCTTCCGGGACCCAGTACTTC.

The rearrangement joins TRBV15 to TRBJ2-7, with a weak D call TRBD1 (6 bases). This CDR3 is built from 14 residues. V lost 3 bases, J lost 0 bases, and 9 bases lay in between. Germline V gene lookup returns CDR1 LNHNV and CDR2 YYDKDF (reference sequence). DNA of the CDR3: TGTGCCACCAGCAGTCGGGACAACTCCTACGAGCAGTACTTC. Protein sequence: CATSSRDNSYEQYF.

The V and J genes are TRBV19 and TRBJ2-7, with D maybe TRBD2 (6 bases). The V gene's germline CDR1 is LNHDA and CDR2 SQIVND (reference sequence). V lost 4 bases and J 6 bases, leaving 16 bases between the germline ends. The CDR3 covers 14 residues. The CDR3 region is CASSKSGVSGEQYF. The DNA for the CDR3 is TGTGCCAGTAGTAAGTCGGGAGTGTCAGGCGAGCAGTACTTC.

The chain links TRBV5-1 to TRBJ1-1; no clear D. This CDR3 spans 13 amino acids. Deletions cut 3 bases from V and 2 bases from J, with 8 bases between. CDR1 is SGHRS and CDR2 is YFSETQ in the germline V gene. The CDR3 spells CASSWSINTEAFF. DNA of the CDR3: TGCGCCAGCAGCTGGAGCATAAACACTGAAGCTTTCTTT.